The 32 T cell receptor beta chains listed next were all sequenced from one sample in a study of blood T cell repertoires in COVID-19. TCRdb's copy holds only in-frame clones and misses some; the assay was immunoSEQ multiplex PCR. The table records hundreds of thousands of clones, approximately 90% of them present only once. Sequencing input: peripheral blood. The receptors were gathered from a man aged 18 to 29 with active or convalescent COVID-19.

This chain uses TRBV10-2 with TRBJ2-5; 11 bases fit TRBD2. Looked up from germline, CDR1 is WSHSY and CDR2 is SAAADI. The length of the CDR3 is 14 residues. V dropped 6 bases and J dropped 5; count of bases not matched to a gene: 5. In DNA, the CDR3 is TGCGCCAGCAGGGGGACTAGCGGATGGGAGACCCAGTACTTC. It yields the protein CASRGTSGWETQYF.

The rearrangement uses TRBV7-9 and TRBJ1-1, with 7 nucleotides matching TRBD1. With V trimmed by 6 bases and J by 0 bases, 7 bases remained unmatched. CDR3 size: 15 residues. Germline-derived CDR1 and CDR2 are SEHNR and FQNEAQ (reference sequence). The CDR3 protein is CASSKNRGMNTEAFF. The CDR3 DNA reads TGTGCCAGCAGTAAGAACAGGGGAATGAACACTGAAGCTTTCTTT. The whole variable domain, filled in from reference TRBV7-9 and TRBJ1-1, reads DTGVSQNPRHKITKRGQNVTFRCDPISEHNRLYWYRQTLGQGPEFLTYFQNEAQLEKSRLLSDRFSAERPKGSFSTLEIQRTEQGDSAMYLCASSKNRGMNTEAFFGQGTRLTVV.

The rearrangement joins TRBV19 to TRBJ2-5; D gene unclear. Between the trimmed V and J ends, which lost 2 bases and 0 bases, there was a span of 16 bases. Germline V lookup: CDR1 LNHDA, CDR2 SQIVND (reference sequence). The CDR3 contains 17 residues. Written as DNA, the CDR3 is TGTGCCAGTAGTATACTAGGCTCCCTAGACGACCAAGAGACCCAGTACTTC. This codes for CASSILGSLDDQETQYF.

As DNA, the CDR3 is TGTGCCAGCAGTTTATCTTCAGATACGCAGTATTTT. Encoded protein: CASSLSSDTQYF. This chain joins TRBV28 and TRBJ2-3; no firm D call. Germline V gives CDR1 MDHEN, CDR2 SYDVKM. The ends were cut back, 1 base at V and 4 bases at J, with 3 bases in the middle. This CDR3 comprises 12 residues.

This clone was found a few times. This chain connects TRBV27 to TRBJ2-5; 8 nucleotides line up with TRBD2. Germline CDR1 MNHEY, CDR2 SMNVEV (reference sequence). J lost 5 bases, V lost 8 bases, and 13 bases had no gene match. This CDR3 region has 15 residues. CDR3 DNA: TGTGCCAGCGCCCCGGGACTAGTCGGCGTTGAGACCCAGTACTTC. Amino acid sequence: CASAPGLVGVETQYF.

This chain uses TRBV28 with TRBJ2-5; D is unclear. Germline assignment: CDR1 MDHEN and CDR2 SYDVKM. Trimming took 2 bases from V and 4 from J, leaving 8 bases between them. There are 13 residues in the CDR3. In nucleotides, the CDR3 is TGTGCCAGCAGTTTAAATTTTCGAGAGACCCAGTACTTC. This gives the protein CASSLNFRETQYF.

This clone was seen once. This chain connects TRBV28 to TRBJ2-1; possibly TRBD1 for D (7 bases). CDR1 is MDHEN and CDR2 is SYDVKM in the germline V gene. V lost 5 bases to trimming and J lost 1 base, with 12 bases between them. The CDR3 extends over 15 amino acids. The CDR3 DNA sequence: TGTGCCAGCAGTCAGGGGGAGGTGTCCTACAATGAGCAGTTCTTC. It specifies CASSQGEVSYNEQFF.

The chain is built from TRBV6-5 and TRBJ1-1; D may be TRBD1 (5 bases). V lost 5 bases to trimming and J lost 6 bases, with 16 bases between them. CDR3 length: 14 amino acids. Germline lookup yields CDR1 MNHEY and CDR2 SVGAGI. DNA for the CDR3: TGTGCCAGCAGTCCCCCCAAGTCCAGGGCTGAAGCTTTCTTT. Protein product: CASSPPKSRAEAFF.

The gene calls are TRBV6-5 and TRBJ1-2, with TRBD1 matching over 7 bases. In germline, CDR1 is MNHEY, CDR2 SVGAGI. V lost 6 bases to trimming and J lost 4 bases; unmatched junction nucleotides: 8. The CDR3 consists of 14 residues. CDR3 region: CASRVTGLPYGYTF. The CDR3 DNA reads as TGTGCCAGCAGAGTGACAGGGTTGCCCTATGGCTACACCTTC.

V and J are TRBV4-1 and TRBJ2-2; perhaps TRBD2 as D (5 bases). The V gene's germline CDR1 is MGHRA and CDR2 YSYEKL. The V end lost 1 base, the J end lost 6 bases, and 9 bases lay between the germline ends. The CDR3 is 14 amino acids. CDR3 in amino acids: CASSQGTEAGELFF. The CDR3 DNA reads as TGCGCCAGCAGCCAAGGGACGGAGGCCGGGGAGCTGTTTTTT.

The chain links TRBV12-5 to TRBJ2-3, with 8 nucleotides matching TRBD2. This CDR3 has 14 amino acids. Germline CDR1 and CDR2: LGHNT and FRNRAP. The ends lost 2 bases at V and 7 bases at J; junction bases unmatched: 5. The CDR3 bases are TGTGCTAGTGGTTTGTCCCGGGGGGGCTATACGCAGTATTTT. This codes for CASGLSRGGYTQYF.

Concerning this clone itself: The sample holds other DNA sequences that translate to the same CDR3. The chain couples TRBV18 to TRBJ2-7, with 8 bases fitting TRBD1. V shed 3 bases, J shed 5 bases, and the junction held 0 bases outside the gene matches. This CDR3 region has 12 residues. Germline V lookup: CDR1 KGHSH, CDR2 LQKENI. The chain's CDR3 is CASSPTGDEQYF. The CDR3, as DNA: TGTGCCAGCTCACCGACAGGGGACGAGCAGTACTTC.

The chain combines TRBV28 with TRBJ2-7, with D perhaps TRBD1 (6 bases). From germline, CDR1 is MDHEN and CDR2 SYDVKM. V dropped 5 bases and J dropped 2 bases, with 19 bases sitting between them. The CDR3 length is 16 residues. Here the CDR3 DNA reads TGTGCCAGCAGTACCAATCCGTGGACAGCTACCTACGAGCAGTACTTC. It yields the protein CASSTNPWTATYEQYF.

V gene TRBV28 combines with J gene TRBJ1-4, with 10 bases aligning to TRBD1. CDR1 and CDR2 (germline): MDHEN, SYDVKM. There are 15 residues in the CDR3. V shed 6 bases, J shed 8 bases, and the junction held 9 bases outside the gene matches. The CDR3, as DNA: TGTGCCAGCAGCCAGACCGGGACAGGGGACGAAAAACTGTTTTTT. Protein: CASSQTGTGDEKLFF.

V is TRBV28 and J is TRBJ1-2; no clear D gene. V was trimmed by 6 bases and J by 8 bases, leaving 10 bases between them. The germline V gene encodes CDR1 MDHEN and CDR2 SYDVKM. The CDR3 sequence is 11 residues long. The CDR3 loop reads CASSFRAGYTF. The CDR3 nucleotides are TGTGCCAGCAGCTTCCGAGCGGGCTACACCTTC.

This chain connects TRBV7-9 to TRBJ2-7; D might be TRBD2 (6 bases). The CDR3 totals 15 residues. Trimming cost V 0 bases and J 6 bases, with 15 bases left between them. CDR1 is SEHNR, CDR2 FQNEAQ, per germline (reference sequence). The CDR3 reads CASSLAPGREGEQYF. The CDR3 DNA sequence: TGTGCCAGCAGCTTAGCTCCCGGGAGAGAAGGCGAGCAGTACTTC.

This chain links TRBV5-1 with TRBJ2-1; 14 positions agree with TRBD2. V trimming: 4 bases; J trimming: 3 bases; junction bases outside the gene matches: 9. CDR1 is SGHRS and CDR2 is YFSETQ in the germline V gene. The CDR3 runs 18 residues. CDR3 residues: CASSATSGRALYYNEQFF. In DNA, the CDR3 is TGCGCCAGCAGCGCGACTAGCGGGAGGGCCCTTTACTACAATGAGCAGTTCTTC.

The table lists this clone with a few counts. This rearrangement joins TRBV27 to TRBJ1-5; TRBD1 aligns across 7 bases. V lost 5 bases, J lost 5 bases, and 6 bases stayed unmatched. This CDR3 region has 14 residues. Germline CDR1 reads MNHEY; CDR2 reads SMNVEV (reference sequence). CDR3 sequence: CASSPGQAYQPQHF. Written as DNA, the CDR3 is TGTGCCAGCAGTCCAGGACAGGCCTATCAGCCCCAGCATTTT.

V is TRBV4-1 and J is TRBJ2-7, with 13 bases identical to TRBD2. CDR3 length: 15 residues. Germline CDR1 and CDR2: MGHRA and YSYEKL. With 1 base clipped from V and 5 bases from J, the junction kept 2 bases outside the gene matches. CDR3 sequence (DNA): TGCGCCAGCAGCCAAGGACTAGCGGGAGGTAACGAGCAGTACTTC. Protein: CASSQGLAGGNEQYF.

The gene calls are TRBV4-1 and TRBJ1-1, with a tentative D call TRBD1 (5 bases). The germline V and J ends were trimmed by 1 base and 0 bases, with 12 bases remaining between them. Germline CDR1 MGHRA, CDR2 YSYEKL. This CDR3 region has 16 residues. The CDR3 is CASSQVGAVMNTEAFF. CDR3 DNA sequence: TGCGCCAGCAGCCAAGTTGGGGCCGTTATGAACACTGAAGCTTTCTTT.

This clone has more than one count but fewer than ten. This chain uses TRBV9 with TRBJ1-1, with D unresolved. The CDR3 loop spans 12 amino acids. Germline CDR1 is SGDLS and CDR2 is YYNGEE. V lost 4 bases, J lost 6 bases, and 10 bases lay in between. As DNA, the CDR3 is TGTGCCAGCAGCTCCGACACTTCTGAAGCTTTCTTT. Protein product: CASSSDTSEAFF.

The DNA of the CDR3 is TGTGCCAGCAGCTTGGGTCGGAGTGGGGGACTCAATGAGCAGTTCTTC. Protein product: CASSLGRSGGLNEQFF. The chain combines TRBV5-4 with TRBJ2-1, with D possibly TRBD2 on 6 matching bases. Germline V CDR1 and CDR2: SGHNT, YYREEE (reference sequence). With 0 bases removed from V and 6 bases from J, the gap between germline ends came to 16 bases. The CDR3 length is 16 residues.

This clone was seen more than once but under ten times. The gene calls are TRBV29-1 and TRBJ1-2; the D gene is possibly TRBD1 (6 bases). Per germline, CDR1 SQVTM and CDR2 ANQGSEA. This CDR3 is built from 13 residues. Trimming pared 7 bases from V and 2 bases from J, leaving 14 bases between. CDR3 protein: CSAFGGHNYGYTF. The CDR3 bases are TGCAGCGCTTTTGGGGGACACAACTATGGCTACACCTTC.

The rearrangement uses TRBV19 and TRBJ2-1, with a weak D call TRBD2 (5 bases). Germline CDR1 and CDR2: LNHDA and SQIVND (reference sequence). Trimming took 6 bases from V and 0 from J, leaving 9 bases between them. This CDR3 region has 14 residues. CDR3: CASRLEISYNEQFF. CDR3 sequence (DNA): TGTGCCAGTAGACTAGAGATCTCCTACAATGAGCAGTTCTTC.

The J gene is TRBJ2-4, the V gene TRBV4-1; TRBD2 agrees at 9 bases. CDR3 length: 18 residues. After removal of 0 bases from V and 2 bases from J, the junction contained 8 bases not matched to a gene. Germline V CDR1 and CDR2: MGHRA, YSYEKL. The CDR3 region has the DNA TGCGCCAGCAGCCAAGATAGGTCTAGCGGGGACCCCAAAAACATTCAGTACTTC. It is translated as CASSQDRSSGDPKNIQYF.

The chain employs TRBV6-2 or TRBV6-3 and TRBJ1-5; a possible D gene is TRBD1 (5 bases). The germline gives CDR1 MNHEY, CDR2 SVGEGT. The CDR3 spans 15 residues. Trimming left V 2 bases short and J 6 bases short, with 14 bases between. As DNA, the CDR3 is TGTGCCAGCAGTTACGCTCCGGGGGGTAGTCAGCCCCAGCATTTT. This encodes CASSYAPGGSQPQHF.

This CDR3 reads CASSPYSGNYEQYF. The CDR3 nucleotides read TGTGCCAGCAGCCCGTACAGCGGAAACTACGAGCAGTACTTC. The chain has TRBV3-1 (or the pseudogene TRBV3-2) and TRBJ2-7; possibly TRBD2 for D (5 bases). From germline, CDR1 is LGHDT and CDR2 YNNKEL (reference sequence). The CDR3 totals 14 residues. V was pared by 4 bases and J by 3 bases, with 13 bases between.

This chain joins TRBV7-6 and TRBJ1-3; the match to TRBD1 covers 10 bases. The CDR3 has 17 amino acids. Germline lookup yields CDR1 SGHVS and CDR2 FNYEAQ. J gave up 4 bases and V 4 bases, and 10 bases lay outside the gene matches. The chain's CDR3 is CASSSQTGTGAGNTIYF. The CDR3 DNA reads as TGTGCCAGCAGCTCCCAAACCGGGACAGGGGCCGGAAACACCATATATTTT.

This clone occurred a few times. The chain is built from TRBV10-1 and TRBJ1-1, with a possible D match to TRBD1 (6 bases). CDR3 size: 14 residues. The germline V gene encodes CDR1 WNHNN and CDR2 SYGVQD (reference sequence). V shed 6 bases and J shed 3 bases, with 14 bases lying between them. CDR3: CASRRGQKDTEAFF. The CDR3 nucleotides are TGCGCCAGCAGACGCGGACAGAAAGACACTGAAGCTTTCTTT.

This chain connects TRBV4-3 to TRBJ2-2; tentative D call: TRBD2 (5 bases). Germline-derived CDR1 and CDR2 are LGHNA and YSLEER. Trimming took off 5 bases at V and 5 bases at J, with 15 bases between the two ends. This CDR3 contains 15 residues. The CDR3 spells CASSYEVGITGELFF. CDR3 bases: TGCGCCAGCAGCTACGAGGTCGGGATTACCGGGGAGCTGTTTTTT.

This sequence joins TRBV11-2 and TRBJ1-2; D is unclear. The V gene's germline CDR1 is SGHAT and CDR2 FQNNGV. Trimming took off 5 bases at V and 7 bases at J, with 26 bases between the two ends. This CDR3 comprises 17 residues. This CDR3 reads CASSPPAGTNPLAGYTF. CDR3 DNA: TGTGCCAGCAGCCCTCCGGCAGGAACAAACCCACTTGCTGGCTACACCTTC.

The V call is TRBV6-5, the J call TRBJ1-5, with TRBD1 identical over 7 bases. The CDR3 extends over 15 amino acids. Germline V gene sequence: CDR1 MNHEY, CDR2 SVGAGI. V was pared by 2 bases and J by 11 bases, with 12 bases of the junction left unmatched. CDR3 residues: CASSYNRGNFMTQHF. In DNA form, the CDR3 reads TGTGCCAGCAGTTACAACAGGGGAAATTTTATGACCCAGCATTTT.